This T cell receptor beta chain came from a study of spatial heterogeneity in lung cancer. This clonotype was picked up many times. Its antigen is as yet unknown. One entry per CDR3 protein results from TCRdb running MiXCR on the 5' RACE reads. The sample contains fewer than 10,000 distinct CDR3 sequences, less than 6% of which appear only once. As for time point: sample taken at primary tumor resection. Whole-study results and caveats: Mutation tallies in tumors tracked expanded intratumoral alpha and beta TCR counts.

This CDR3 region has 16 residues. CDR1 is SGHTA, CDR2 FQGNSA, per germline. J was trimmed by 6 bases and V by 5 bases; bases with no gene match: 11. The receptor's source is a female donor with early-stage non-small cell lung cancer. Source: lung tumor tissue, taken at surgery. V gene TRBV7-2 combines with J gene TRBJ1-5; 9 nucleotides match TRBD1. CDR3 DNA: TGTGCCAGCAGCCCGCCGGGGGACAGGGTAACTCAGCCCCAGCATTTT. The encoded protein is CASSPPGDRVTQPQHF.